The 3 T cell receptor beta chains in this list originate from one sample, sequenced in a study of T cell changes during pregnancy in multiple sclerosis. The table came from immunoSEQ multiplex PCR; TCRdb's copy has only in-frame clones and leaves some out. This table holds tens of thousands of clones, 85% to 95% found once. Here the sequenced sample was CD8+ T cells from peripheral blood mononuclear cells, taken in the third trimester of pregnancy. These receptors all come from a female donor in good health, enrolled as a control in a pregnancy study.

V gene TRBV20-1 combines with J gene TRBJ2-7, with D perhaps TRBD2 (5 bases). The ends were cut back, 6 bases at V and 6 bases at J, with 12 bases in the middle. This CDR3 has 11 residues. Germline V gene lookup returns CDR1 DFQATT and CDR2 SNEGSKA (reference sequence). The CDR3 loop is CSAFGVAEQYF. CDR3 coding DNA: TGCAGTGCCTTCGGGGTTGCCGAGCAGTACTTC.

The CDR3 nucleotides read TGTGCCAGCAGCCCTACGTTTCAGACAGGGTACACTGAAGCTTTCTTT. Its translation: CASSPTFQTGYTEAFF. The J gene is TRBJ1-1, the V gene TRBV7-8, with TRBD1 matching 7 bases. Trimming at V came to 5 bases and at J to 3 bases, leaving 12 bases not matched to a gene. The CDR3 extends over 16 amino acids. Germline assignment: CDR1 SGHVS and CDR2 FQNEAQ.

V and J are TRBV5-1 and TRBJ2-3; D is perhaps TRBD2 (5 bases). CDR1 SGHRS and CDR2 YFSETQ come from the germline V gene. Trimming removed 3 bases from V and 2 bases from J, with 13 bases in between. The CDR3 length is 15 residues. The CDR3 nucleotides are TGCGCCAGCAGCTCACCGGACTCCTACACAGATACGCAGTATTTT. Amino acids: CASSSPDSYTDTQYF. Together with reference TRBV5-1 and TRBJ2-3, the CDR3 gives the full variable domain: KAGVTQTPRYLIKTRGQQVTLSCSPISGHRSVSWYQQTPGQGLQFLFEYFSETQRNKGNFPGRFSGRQFSNSRSEMNVSTLELGDSALYLCASSSPDSYTDTQYFGPGTRLTVL.